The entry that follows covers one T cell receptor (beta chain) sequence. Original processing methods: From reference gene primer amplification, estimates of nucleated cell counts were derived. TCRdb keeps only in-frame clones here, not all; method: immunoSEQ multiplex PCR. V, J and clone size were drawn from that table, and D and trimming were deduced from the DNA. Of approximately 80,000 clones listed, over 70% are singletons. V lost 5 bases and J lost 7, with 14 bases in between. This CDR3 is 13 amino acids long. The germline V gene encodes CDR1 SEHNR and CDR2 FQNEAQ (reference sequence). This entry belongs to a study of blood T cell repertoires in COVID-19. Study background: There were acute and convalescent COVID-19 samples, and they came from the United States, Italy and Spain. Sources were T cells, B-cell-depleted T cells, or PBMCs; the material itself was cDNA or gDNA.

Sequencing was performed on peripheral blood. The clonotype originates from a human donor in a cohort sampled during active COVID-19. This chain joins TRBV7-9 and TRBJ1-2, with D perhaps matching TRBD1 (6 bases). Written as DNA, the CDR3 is TGTGCCAGCAGCCAAGCAGGGGCGGTTGGCTACACCTTC. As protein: CASSQAGAVGYTF.